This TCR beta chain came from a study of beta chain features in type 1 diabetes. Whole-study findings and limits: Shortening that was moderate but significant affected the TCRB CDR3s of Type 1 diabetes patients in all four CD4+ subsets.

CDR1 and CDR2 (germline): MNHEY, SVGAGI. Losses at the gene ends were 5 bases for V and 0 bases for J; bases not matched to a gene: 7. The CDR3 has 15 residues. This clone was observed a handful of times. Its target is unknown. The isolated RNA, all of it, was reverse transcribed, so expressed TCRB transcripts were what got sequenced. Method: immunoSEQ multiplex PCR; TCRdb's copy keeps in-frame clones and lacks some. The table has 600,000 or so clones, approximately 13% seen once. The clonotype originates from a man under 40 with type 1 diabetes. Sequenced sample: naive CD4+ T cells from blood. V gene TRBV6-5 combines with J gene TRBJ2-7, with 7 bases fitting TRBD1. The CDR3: CASSTGTANSYEQYF. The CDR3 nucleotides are TGTGCCAGCAGTACCGGGACAGCCAACTCCTACGAGCAGTACTTC.